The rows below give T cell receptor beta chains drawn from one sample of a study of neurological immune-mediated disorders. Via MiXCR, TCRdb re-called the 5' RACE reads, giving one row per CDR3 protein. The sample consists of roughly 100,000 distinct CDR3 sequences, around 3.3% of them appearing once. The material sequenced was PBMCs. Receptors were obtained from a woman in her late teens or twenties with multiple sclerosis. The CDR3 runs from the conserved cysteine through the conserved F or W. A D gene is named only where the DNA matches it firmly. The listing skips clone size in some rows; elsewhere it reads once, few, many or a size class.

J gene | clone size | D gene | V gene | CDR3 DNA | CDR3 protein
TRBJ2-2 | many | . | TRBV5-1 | TGCGCCAGCAGCTTGGAACAGGGTCACGGGGAGCTGTTTTTT | CASSLEQGHGELFF
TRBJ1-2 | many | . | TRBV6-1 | TGTGCCAGCAGTGAAATGTGGGGACTTCCCGGTGGCTACACCTTC | CASSEMWGLPGGYTF
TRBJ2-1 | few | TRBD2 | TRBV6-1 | TGTGCCAGCAGTGAAGTGCCGGAAGGACTAGCGGATTACAATGAGCAGTTCTTC | CASSEVPEGLADYNEQFF
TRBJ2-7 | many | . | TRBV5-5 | TGTGCCAGCAGCGGATGGGGGGGGCGCGAGCAGTACTTC | CASSGWGGREQYF
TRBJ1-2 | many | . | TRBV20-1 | TGCAGTGCTCAAGCCGGGGGGCTCTACACCTTC | CSAQAGGLYTF
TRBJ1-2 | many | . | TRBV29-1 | TGCAGCGTTGAAGTGGCAGGGGCTGGCTACACCTTC | CSVEVAGAGYTF
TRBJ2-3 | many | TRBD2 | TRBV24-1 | TGTGCCACCAGTTCTGCGGGGGGATACACAGATACGCAGTATTTT | CATSSAGGYTDTQYF
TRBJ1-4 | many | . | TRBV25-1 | TGTGCCAGCAGTCCCTGGCAGGGAGACGAAAAACTGTTTTTT | CASSPWQGDEKLFF
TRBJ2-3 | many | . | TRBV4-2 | TGTGCCAGCAGCCAAGATCGGGGAAGGGGGAGCACAGATACGCAGTATTTT | CASSQDRGRGSTDTQYF
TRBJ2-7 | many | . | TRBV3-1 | TGTGCCAGCAGCGGAACAGAATCCCTCTCCTACGAGCAGTACTTC | CASSGTESLSYEQYF
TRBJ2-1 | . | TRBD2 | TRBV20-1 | TGCAGTGCGGGGGGGAAAACCTACAATGAGCAGTTCTTC | CSAGGKTYNEQFF
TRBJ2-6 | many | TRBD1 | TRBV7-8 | TGTGCCAGCAGCCCCCGGGACAGGGAGCAAGGGACATCTGGGGCCAACGTCCTGACTTTC | CASSPRDREQGTSGANVLTF
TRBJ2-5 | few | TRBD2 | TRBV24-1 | TGTGCCACCAGTGAGGCTCTAGCGGGAGTAGGAGAGACCCAGTACTTC | CATSEALAGVGETQYF
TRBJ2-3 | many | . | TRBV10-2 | TGCGCCAGCAGAACGGGAGAATTACCCGACACGCAGTATTTT | CASRTGELPDTQYF
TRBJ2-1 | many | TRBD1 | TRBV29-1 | TGCAGCGTTGTTCCGGGACAGGTTAATGGTGAGCAGTTCTTC | CSVVPGQVNGEQFF
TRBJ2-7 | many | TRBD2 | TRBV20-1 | TGCAGTGCTGAACCCTGGGCTAGCGGCGCCAACGAGCAGTACTTC | CSAEPWASGANEQYF
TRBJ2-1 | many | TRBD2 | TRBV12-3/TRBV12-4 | TGTGCCAGCAGTTTACATGTTTTGGGGCGTTTGGACGGGAGGTTTAAGACGCAGTTCTTC | CASSLHVLGRLDGRFKTQFF
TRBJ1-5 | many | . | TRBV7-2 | TGTGCCAGCAGCATGGACGGACGCGATGAGGGGCCCCAGCATTTT | CASSMDGRDEGPQHF
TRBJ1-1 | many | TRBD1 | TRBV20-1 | TGCAGTGCAAACCGACAGGGTCGCACTGAAGCTTTCTTT | CSANRQGRTEAFF
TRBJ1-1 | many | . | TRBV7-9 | TGTGCCAGCAGAGACAGGTTACAGAACACTGAAGCTTTCTTT | CASRDRLQNTEAFF
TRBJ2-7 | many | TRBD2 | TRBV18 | TGTGCCAGCTCACCACGACTAGCGGAGCTCTACGAGCAGTACTTC | CASSPRLAELYEQYF
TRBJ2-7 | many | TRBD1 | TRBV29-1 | TGCAGCGTTGAGAAGACAGGGAACACCTACGAGCAGTACTTC | CSVEKTGNTYEQYF
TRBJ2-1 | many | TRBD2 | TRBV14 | TGTGCCAGCAGTGAGGGAGGGCCTCAGTTCTTC | CASSEGGPQFF
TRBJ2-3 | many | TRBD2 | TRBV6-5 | TGTGCCAGCAGTTACTCGGCGGGAGGCACAGATACGCAGTATTTT | CASSYSAGGTDTQYF
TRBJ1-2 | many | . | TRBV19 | TGTGCCAGTAGTATACCCTTCAGGGCCCAGGGCTATGGCTACACCTTC | CASSIPFRAQGYGYTF
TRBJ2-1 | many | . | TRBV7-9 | TGTGCCAGCAGCTTTGATGGAAGGAATGAGCAGTTCTTC | CASSFDGRNEQFF
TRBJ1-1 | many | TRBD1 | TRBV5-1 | TGCGCCAGCAAGGGACAGCTCAACACTGAAGCTTTCTTT | CASKGQLNTEAFF
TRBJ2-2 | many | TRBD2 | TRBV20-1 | TGCAGTGCTAGATGGGTAGCGGGAGTAGGCGGGGAGCTGTTTTTT | CSARWVAGVGGELFF
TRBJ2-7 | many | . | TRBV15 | TGTGCCACCAGCAGCAAACGGGTCTCCTACGAGCAGTACTTC | CATSSKRVSYEQYF
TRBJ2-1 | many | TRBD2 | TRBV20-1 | TGCAGTGCTAATCCCCTGGGGGGGAGGGCCGCCAATGAGCAGTTCTTC | CSANPLGGRAANEQFF
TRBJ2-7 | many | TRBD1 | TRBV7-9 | TGTGCCAGCAGCCACCCGAGCGTGGGACAGGGGCCGGAGGAGCAGTACTTC | CASSHPSVGQGPEEQYF
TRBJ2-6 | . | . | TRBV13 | TGTGCCAGCAGCCTTGGACGCAGCTCTGGGGCCAACGTCCTGACTTTC | CASSLGRSSGANVLTF
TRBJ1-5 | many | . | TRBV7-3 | TGTGCCAGCAGCCGACAGGTTCGATCTAACCCCCAGCATTTT | CASSRQVRSNPQHF
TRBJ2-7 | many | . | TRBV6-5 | TGTGCCAGCAGTTACTCGATCGGCAGGATTTCCTACGAGCAGTACTTC | CASSYSIGRISYEQYF
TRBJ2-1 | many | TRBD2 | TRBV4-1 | TGCGCCAGCAGCCAGGAGTGGGAGACTAGCGGATACAATGAGCAGTTCTTC | CASSQEWETSGYNEQFF
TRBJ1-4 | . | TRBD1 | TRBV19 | TGTGCCAGTAGTCCCGACAGGGGTAAACTGTTTTTT | CASSPDRGKLFF
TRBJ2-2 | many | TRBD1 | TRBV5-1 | TGCGCCAGCAGCCCCCGTCCAGGGGGCGGCGAGAACACCGGGGAGCTGTTTTTT | CASSPRPGGGENTGELFF
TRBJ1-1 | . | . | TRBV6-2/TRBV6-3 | TGTGCCAGCAGTCCCGAGGGTGGGCCTGAAGCTTTCTTT | CASSPEGGPEAFF
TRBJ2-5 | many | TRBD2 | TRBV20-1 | TGCAGTGCTAGAGAGCGGACTAGCGGGGGGCCCCAAGAGACCCAGTACTTC | CSARERTSGGPQETQYF
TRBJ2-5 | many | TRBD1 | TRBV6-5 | TGTGCCAGCAGTTACGGGACAGGGGGAGAGACCCAGTACTTC | CASSYGTGGETQYF
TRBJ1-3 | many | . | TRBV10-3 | TGTGCCATCAGTGAAGACAGTTGGGCGGGAAACACCATATATTTT | CAISEDSWAGNTIYF
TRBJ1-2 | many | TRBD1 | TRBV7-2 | TGTGCCAGCACCCAACGGACAGGGTATGGCTACACCTTC | CASTQRTGYGYTF